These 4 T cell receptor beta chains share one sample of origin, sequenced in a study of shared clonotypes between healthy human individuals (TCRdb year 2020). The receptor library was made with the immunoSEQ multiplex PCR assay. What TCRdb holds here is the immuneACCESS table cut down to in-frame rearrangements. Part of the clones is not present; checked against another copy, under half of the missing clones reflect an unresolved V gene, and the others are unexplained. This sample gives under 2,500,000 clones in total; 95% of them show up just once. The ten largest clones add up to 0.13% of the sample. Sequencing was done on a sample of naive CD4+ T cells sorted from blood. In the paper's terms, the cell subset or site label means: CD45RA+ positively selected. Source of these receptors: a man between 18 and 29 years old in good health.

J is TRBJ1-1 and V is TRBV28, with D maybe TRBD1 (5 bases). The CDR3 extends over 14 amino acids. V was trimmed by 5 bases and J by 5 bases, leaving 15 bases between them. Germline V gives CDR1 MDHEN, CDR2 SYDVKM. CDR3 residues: CASSNGPGGTEAFF. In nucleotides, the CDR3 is TGTGCCAGCAGTAACGGCCCCGGGGGAACTGAAGCTTTCTTT.

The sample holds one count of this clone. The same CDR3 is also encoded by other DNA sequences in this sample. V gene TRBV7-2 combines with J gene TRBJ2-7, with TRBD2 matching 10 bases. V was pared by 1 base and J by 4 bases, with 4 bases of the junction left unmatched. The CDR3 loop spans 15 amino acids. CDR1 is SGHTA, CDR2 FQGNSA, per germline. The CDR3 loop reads CASSLGLAGVYEQYF. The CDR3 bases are TGTGCCAGCAGCTTAGGTCTAGCGGGAGTGTACGAGCAGTACTTC. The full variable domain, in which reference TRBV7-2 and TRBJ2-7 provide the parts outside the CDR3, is GAGVSQSPSNKVTEKGKDVELRCDPISGHTALYWYRQSLGQGLEFLIYFQGNSAPDKSGLPSDRFSAERTGGSVSTLTIQRTQQEDSAVYLCASSLGLAGVYEQYFGPGTRLTVT.

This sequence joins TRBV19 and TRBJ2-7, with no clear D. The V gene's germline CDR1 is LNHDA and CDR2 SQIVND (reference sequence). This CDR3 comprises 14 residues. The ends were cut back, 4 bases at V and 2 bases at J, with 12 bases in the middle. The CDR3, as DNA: TGTGCCAGTAGTAATCGTGAGACACCCTACGAGCAGTACTTC. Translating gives CASSNRETPYEQYF.

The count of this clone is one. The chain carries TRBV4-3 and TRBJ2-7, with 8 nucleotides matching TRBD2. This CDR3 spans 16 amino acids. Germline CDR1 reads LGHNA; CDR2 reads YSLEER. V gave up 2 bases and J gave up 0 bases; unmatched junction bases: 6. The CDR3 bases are TGCGCCAGCAGCCAAAATAGCGGGACGAGCTCCTACGAGCAGTACTTC. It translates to CASSQNSGTSSYEQYF.